This T cell receptor beta chain was observed in a study of blood T cell repertoires in COVID-19. Study-level background: Sources were T cells, B-cell-depleted T cells, or PBMCs; the material itself was cDNA or gDNA.

Donors were grouped by their self-reported clinical history. Profiling relied on immunoSEQ multiplex PCR, and the TCRdb table lists in-frame clones only, not all of them. The sample contains 180,000 or so clones, more than 75% of which appear only once. The germline V and J ends were trimmed by 7 bases and 6 bases, with 10 bases remaining between them. Looked up from germline, CDR1 is MNHEY and CDR2 is SMNVEV (reference sequence). The CDR3 extends over 11 amino acids. The sequencing sample was made of PBMCs or T cells enriched from blood (not recorded which). This chain uses TRBV27 with TRBJ2-7, with D maybe TRBD2 (5 bases). The clonotype comes from a man aged 60 to 69 who had been exposed to COVID-19. CDR3 nucleotide sequence: TGTGCCAGCACTTGGGCGGGCGAGCAGTACTTC. Encoded protein: CASTWAGEQYF.